The 20 T cell receptor beta chains below all came from one sample that was sequenced in a study of identical twins. TCRdb independently ran MiXCR on the 5' RACE reads; one entry per CDR3 protein. The sample holds approximately 690,000 distinct CDR3 sequences, around 5.7% seen once. The source material was naive T cells sorted from blood. The receptors were sampled from a man aged 18 to 35 in good health.

The chain couples TRBV18 to TRBJ2-4; 8 positions match TRBD1. The CDR3 runs 15 residues. From germline, CDR1 is KGHSH and CDR2 LQKENI. J lost 2 bases, V lost 4 bases, and 4 bases had no gene match. The CDR3 loop reads CASSLGQGSKNIQYF. Here the CDR3 DNA reads TGTGCCAGCTCACTCGGACAGGGTTCCAAAAACATTCAGTACTTC.

In its sample, this clonotype was seen many times. The J gene is TRBJ2-7, the V gene TRBV10-3; D gene unclear. V was cut by 6 bases and J by 6 bases, with 15 bases left in between. This CDR3 region has 13 residues. In germline, CDR1 is ENHRY, CDR2 SYGVKD. CDR3 nucleotides: TGTGCCATCAGGACGGATGAGACCGCCGAGCAGTACGTC. Translating gives CAIRTDETAEQYV.

This clonotype came up many times. The V gene is TRBV13, the J gene TRBJ2-1; 7 bases match TRBD2. The CDR3 is 17 residues long. After removal of 0 bases from V and 5 bases from J, the junction contained 10 bases not matched to a gene. The germline gives CDR1 PRHDT, CDR2 FYEKMQ (reference sequence). For the CDR3, the DNA is TGTGCCAGCAGCTTAGGCCAGGGAAGGACTAGAAACAATGAGCAGTTCTTC. It encodes CASSLGQGRTRNNEQFF. Together with reference TRBV13 and TRBJ2-1, the CDR3 gives the full variable domain: AAGVIQSPRHLIKEKRETATLKCYPIPRHDTVYWYQQGPGQDPQFLISFYEKMQSDKGSIPDRFSAQQFSDYHSELNMSSLELGDSALYFCASSLGQGRTRNNEQFFGPGTRLTVL.

This clonotype has ten or more counts. J is TRBJ1-5 and V is TRBV5-1; 7 bases align to TRBD1. Germline V gene sequence: CDR1 SGHRS, CDR2 YFSETQ. This CDR3 contains 15 residues. Trimming took 0 bases from V and 6 from J; bases not matched to a gene: 6. CDR3 sequence: CASSLDRGSGQPQHF. CDR3 DNA sequence: TGCGCCAGCAGCTTGGACAGGGGAAGTGGTCAGCCCCAGCATTTT.

This clonotype was seen at least ten times. The chain links TRBV12-3 or TRBV12-4 to TRBJ1-2; D is unresolved. V was clipped by 5 bases and J by 8 bases, with 12 bases between them. CDR3 length: 12 amino acids. The CDR3 region is CASSIGGGGYTF. For the CDR3, the DNA is TGTGCCAGCAGTATAGGAGGAGGGGGCTACACCTTC.

This clonotype was found many times. The chain carries TRBV20-1 and TRBJ1-2; a possible D gene is TRBD1 (5 bases). Germline CDR1 is DFQATT and CDR2 is SNEGSKA (reference sequence). Trimming removed 3 bases at V and 3 bases at J, with 17 bases between. The CDR3 runs 15 residues. CDR3 amino acids: CSARLGAAGHYGYTF. Here the CDR3 DNA reads TGCAGTGCTAGGTTGGGAGCTGCGGGGCACTATGGCTACACCTTC.

In this sample, this clonotype turned up a few times. This sequence joins TRBV24-1 and TRBJ2-7; 10 bases are shared with TRBD2. The J segment lost 5 bases and the V segment lost 4 bases, leaving 1 base of the junction unmatched. Per germline, CDR1 KGHDR and CDR2 SFDVKD. The CDR3 runs to 13 residues. The DNA of the CDR3 is TGTGCCACCAGTGACCTAGCGGGAGACGAGCAGTACTTC. Translating gives CATSDLAGDEQYF.

This clonotype has ten or more counts. The chain carries TRBV27 and TRBJ1-2; maybe TRBD1 (5 bases). V was trimmed by 6 bases and J by 4 bases, leaving 12 bases between them. This CDR3 has 13 residues. CDR1 MNHEY and CDR2 SMNVEV come from the germline V gene (reference sequence). This CDR3 is CASRGAAFYGYTF. The CDR3 DNA sequence: TGTGCCAGCAGAGGGGCTGCCTTCTATGGCTACACCTTC.

This clonotype was found many times. The rearrangement uses TRBV5-1 and TRBJ1-2; weak D call: TRBD1 (6 bases). Germline V gene sequence: CDR1 SGHRS, CDR2 YFSETQ. The CDR3 sequence is 14 residues long. V dropped 3 bases and J dropped 7 bases, with 16 bases sitting between them. DNA of the CDR3: TGCGCCAGCAGCTCCGAACCTTCAGGGGTTGGCTACACCTTC. It is translated as CASSSEPSGVGYTF.

This clonotype has only a few counts. V usage is TRBV20-1 and J usage is TRBJ2-1, with unresolved D. Germline V lookup: CDR1 DFQATT, CDR2 SNEGSKA (reference sequence). V was trimmed by 0 bases and J by 3 bases, leaving 12 bases between them. The CDR3 contains 15 residues. The CDR3 DNA follows: TGCAGTGCTAGAGATATCACTACCCGCTACAATGAGCAGTTCTTC. Its translation is CSARDITTRYNEQFF.

The rearrangement joins TRBV4-3 to TRBJ1-3, with a weak D call TRBD1 (5 bases). Looked up from germline, CDR1 is LGHNA and CDR2 is YSLEER. Trimming pared 4 bases from V and 1 base from J, leaving 14 bases between. The CDR3 is made up of 16 amino acids. The CDR3 sequence: CASSRGAGGSGNTIYF. DNA of the CDR3: TGCGCCAGCAGCCGGGGCGCGGGGGGATCTGGAAACACCATATATTTT.

This clonotype was seen ten or more times. V and J are TRBV10-3 and TRBJ2-1; the D is unclear. CDR3 length: 13 residues. CDR1 and CDR2 from the germline V gene are ENHRY and SYGVKD. The V end was cut by 0 bases, the J end by 13 bases, with 13 bases between. In DNA, the CDR3 is TGTGCCATCAGTGAGTCGAATGATCTAACTCAGTTCTTC. It specifies CAISESNDLTQFF.

V usage is TRBV11-1 and J usage is TRBJ1-3, with a tentative D call TRBD1 (5 bases). Germline V CDR1 and CDR2: SGHAT, FQDESV (reference sequence). The CDR3 is 18 residues long. V was trimmed by 4 bases and J by 0 bases, leaving 19 bases between them. Here the CDR3 reads CASSSTKHGASSGNTIYF. The CDR3 DNA reads TGTGCCAGCAGCTCGACGAAACACGGGGCGAGCTCTGGAAACACCATATATTTT.

V is TRBV10-3 and J is TRBJ2-2, with 9 bases aligning to TRBD2. This CDR3 is 14 amino acids long. After removal of 8 bases from V and 2 bases from J, the junction contained 3 bases not matched to a gene. CDR1 ENHRY and CDR2 SYGVKD come from the germline V gene. CDR3: CAIRLAGNTGELFF. In DNA, the CDR3 is TGTGCCATCCGCCTAGCGGGAAACACCGGGGAGCTGTTTTTT.

This clonotype was observed many times. The chain couples TRBV6-2 or TRBV6-3 to TRBJ2-1; 13 bases map to TRBD2. The CDR3 covers 15 residues. Trimming cost V 5 bases and J 4 bases; bases outside gene matches: 2. CDR1 and CDR2 from the germline V gene are MNHEY and SVGEGT. Here the CDR3 DNA reads TGTGCCAGCAGTCAACTAGCGGGAGGGTACAATGAGCAGTTCTTC. This encodes CASSQLAGGYNEQFF.

This clonotype has a handful of counts. The gene calls are TRBV7-9 and TRBJ2-7; D remains unclear. Per the germline V gene, CDR1 is SEHNR and CDR2 is FQNEAQ (reference sequence). The CDR3 is made up of 15 amino acids. With 2 bases removed from V and 0 bases from J, the gap between germline ends came to 11 bases. CDR3 sequence: CASSLNQRRSYEQYF. DNA for the CDR3: TGTGCCAGCAGCTTAAACCAGCGACGCTCCTACGAGCAGTACTTC.

The chain has TRBV2 and TRBJ2-7, with TRBD2 as a possible D gene (7 bases). Trimming shortened V by 6 bases and J by 6 bases, and 21 bases separated the two germline ends. Germline values: CDR1 SNHLY, CDR2 FYNNEI. The CDR3 extends over 15 amino acids. CDR3 DNA sequence: TGTGCCAGCAGCCAGGGGCGGGGGATCGGTCGCGAGCAGTACTTC. Protein: CASSQGRGIGREQYF.

This clonotype was observed many times. The gene calls are TRBV20-1 and TRBJ1-5; no clear D. The germline CDR1 and CDR2 sequences are DFQATT and SNEGSKA (reference sequence). V lost 1 base to trimming and J lost 1 base, with 2 bases between them. The CDR3 has 12 amino acids. This CDR3 reads CSARGSNQPQHF. DNA for the CDR3: TGCAGTGCTAGAGGCAGCAATCAGCCCCAGCATTTT.

A few counts support this clonotype. The chain carries TRBV15 and TRBJ2-6; D remains unclear. CDR1 LNHNV and CDR2 YYDKDF come from the germline V gene (reference sequence). CDR3 length: 15 residues. V lost 1 base, J lost 2 bases, and 6 bases lay in between. CDR3 in DNA: TGTGCCACCAGCAGAGGGGGTGCTGGGGCCAACGTCCTGACTTTC. Translated, it gives CATSRGGAGANVLTF.

This clonotype was recorded many times. The DNA of the CDR3 is TGTGCCGGAGCGGGGCGGAGGACTGAAGCTTTCTTT. As protein: CAGAGRRTEAFF. The rearrangement links TRBV2 to TRBJ1-1, with TRBD1 as a possible D gene (5 bases). Trimming stripped 11 bases from V and 5 bases from J, with 15 bases between. Germline CDR1 is SNHLY and CDR2 is FYNNEI. The CDR3 is 12 residues long.